The T cell receptor beta chain described here comes from a study of post-analysis software for immune sequencing data. Study-wide points: There were five TRBV segments more frequent in patients than controls, and TRBV5-6, TRBV5-1 and TRBV20-1 were among them.

Notes on this clonotype: What it binds is not known.

Carried by the TCR beta cDNA libraries were unique molecular identifiers. In TCRdb, the PCR reads were re-called with MiXCR into one record per CDR3 protein. The data show hundreds of thousands of distinct CDR3 sequences, 30% seen once. Losses at the gene ends were 7 bases for V and 8 bases for J; bases not matched to a gene: 8. The CDR3 spans 14 residues. In germline, CDR1 is LNHDA, CDR2 SQIVND (reference sequence). Sequencing was done on a sample of blood. This rearrangement joins TRBV19 to TRBJ1-6, with 7 bases that match TRBD1. This receptor was obtained from a girl under 18 with multiple sclerosis. The chain's CDR3 is CASTADRADSPLHF. DNA for the CDR3: TGTGCCAGTACCGCCGACAGGGCGGATTCACCCCTCCACTTT.